The 24 T cell receptor beta chains below were found in one sample sequenced in a study of PD-1 blockade in classical Hodgkin lymphoma. Sequencing was performed with immunoSEQ multiplex PCR; in TCRdb, only in-frame clones are kept and a portion is missing. The sample has about 40,000 clones; about nine tenths are singletons. Brentuximab vedotin exposure varied, and every patient relapsed after autologous stem cell transplantation. The sample was peripheral blood mononuclear cells (PBMCs), taken at baseline. The receptors shown here come from a human donor with classical Hodgkin lymphoma.

The chain uses TRBV7-9 and TRBJ2-5; 15 bases agree with TRBD2. V gave up 5 bases and J gave up 4 bases; unmatched junction bases: 8. From germline, CDR1 is SEHNR and CDR2 FQNEAQ (reference sequence). This CDR3 is built from 17 residues. CDR3: CASSGGLAGGVGETQYF. Written as DNA, the CDR3 is TGTGCCAGCAGCGGGGGACTAGCGGGAGGAGTCGGAGAGACCCAGTACTTC.

The gene calls are TRBV15 and TRBJ2-6; no clear D. The CDR3 has 17 residues. Germline CDR1 reads LNHNV; CDR2 reads YYDKDF (reference sequence). V lost 5 bases and J 4 bases, leaving 18 bases between the germline ends. The CDR3 loop is CATSSRTHSSGANVLTF. The CDR3 DNA reads TGTGCCACCAGCTCCCGAACACACTCATCAGGGGCCAACGTCCTGACTTTC.

The chain combines TRBV5-6 with TRBJ2-5; weak D call: TRBD2 (6 bases). CDR1 and CDR2 from the germline V gene are SGHDT and YYEEEE. V was pared by 4 bases and J by 7 bases, with 14 bases between. CDR3 length: 13 amino acids. Here the CDR3 reads CASSRTGGRTQYF. CDR3 DNA sequence: TGTGCCAGCAGCCGGACTGGAGGGCGGACCCAGTACTTC.

The V and J genes are TRBV6-5 and TRBJ2-6, with no clear D. With 0 bases removed from V and 0 bases from J, the gap between germline ends came to 3 bases. The CDR3 loop spans 15 amino acids. Germline loops: CDR1 MNHEY, CDR2 SVGAGI. The CDR3 protein is CASSYSSSGANVLTF. In DNA, the CDR3 is TGTGCCAGCAGTTACTCGAGCTCTGGGGCCAACGTCCTGACTTTC.

The chain carries TRBV5-1 and TRBJ2-7; D perhaps matches TRBD2 (6 bases). Between the trimmed V and J ends, which lost 0 bases and 2 bases, there was a span of 12 bases. The CDR3 is 15 amino acids. CDR1 and CDR2 from the germline V gene are SGHRS and YFSETQ. The CDR3 region has the DNA TGCGCCAGCAGCTTGGGCGGGACTGCCCCCTACGAGCAGTACTTC. The encoded protein is CASSLGGTAPYEQYF.

This clone was found once. The rearrangement joins TRBV4-3 to TRBJ2-7, with unresolved D. V gave up 0 bases and J gave up 0 bases, with 9 bases separating them. CDR1 and CDR2 (germline): LGHNA, YSLEER. The CDR3 length is 15 residues. This CDR3 is CASSQEVLTSYEQYF. Written as DNA, the CDR3 is TGCGCCAGCAGCCAAGAGGTCCTCACCTCCTACGAGCAGTACTTC.

This clone was picked up one time. The V call is TRBV7-2, the J call TRBJ2-1; the match to TRBD2 covers 12 bases. Trimming removed 8 bases from V and 6 bases from J; junction bases left unmatched: 11. The CDR3 length is 16 residues. From germline, CDR1 is SGHTA and CDR2 FQGNSA. The CDR3 is CASSLAGGFGSNEQFF. CDR3 sequence (DNA): TGTGCCAGCTCCCTAGCGGGAGGGTTTGGAAGCAATGAGCAGTTCTTC.

Worth noting for this clone: One end of the junction varies from germline; a read error may be responsible. The CDR3 bases are TGTGCCAGCAGTTCGGGGGTCTTC. It translates to CASSSGVF. This chain connects TRBV25-1 to TRBJ1-2, with D perhaps matching TRBD1 (5 bases). Germline V CDR1 and CDR2: MGHDK, SYGVNS. The CDR3 contains 8 residues.

The chain links TRBV7-3 to TRBJ1-2; a weak D match, TRBD1 (5 bases). Trimming cost V 2 bases and J 6 bases, with 13 bases left between them. CDR1 SGHTA and CDR2 FQGTGA come from the germline V gene. This CDR3 is built from 14 residues. The CDR3 spells CASSLAIRADGYTF. CDR3 nucleotide sequence: TGTGCCAGCAGCTTAGCGATCAGGGCGGATGGCTACACCTTC.

The V and J genes are TRBV5-1 and TRBJ1-6, with a weak D call TRBD1 (6 bases). This CDR3 comprises 13 residues. CDR1 and CDR2 (germline): SGHRS, YFSETQ. V dropped 5 bases and J dropped 5 bases, with 8 bases sitting between them. Here the CDR3 DNA reads TGCGCCAGCAGGGACAGCAATAATTCACCCCTCCACTTT. This translates into CASRDSNNSPLHF.

This clone appeared a few times. The chain joins TRBV6-5 to TRBJ2-4; D not resolved. The germline CDR1 and CDR2 sequences are MNHEY and SVGAGI. This CDR3 has 13 residues. The V gene lost 8 bases and the J gene lost 0 bases, with 8 bases spanning the gap. The CDR3 sequence: CASSGTAKNIQYF. The CDR3 nucleotides read TGTGCCAGCTCAGGTACAGCCAAAAACATTCAGTACTTC.

The chain is built from TRBV11-2 and TRBJ2-7; 9 bases align to TRBD2. This CDR3 comprises 15 residues. The germline CDR1 and CDR2 sequences are SGHAT and FQNNGV. V shed 4 bases, J shed 3 bases, and the junction held 7 bases outside the gene matches. The CDR3 coding sequence is TGTGCCAGCAGCTCGTATAGCGGGAGTATCTACGAGCAGTACTTC. This gives the protein CASSSYSGSIYEQYF.

The rearrangement uses TRBV7-2 and TRBJ2-1; 12 bases agree with TRBD2. The CDR3 has 15 residues. Unmatched junction bases numbered 7, after V lost 5 bases and J lost 8 bases. The V gene's germline CDR1 is SGHTA and CDR2 FQGNSA. CDR3 sequence (DNA): TGTGCCAGCAGCCCCCTAGCGGGAGGGATCTATGAGCAGTTCTTC. As protein: CASSPLAGGIYEQFF. Supplemented by reference TRBV7-2 and TRBJ2-1, the full variable domain reads GAGVSQSPSNKVTEKGKDVELRCDPISGHTALYWYRQSLGQGLEFLIYFQGNSAPDKSGLPSDRFSAERTGGSVSTLTIQRTQQEDSAVYLCASSPLAGGIYEQFFGPGTRLTVL.

The chain couples TRBV7-2 to TRBJ1-1, with no clear D. Germline V CDR1 and CDR2: SGHTA, FQGNSA. The V end was cut by 5 bases, the J end by 3 bases, with 16 bases between. This CDR3 region has 15 residues. The CDR3 sequence is CASSPMGSSDTEAFF. The CDR3 region has the DNA TGTGCCAGCAGCCCTATGGGGTCTAGTGACACTGAAGCTTTCTTT.

The J gene is TRBJ1-5, the V gene TRBV6-5; D is undetermined. The length of the CDR3 is 13 residues. Germline CDR1 reads MNHEY; CDR2 reads SVGAGI. V was shortened by 2 bases and J by 4 bases, with 6 bases between the two germline ends. The CDR3 region is CASSYTPNQPQHF. Written as DNA, the CDR3 is TGTGCCAGCAGTTACACTCCGAATCAGCCCCAGCATTTT.

CDR3 sequence: CASSPTTGNEQFF. CDR3 coding DNA: TGTGCCAGCAGCCCGACGACGGGCAATGAGCAGTTCTTC. The rearrangement links TRBV7-7 to TRBJ2-1; the D is unclear. In germline, CDR1 is SSHAT, CDR2 FNYEAQ (reference sequence). Trimming took 5 bases from V and 6 from J, leaving 11 bases between them. The CDR3 runs to 13 residues. Full variable domain (rest looked up from reference TRBV7-7 and TRBJ2-1): GAGVSQSPRYKVTKRGQDVTLRCDPISSHATLYWYQQALGQGPEFLTYFNYEAQPDKSGLPSDRFSAERPEGSISTLTIQRTEQRDSAMYRCASSPTTGNEQFFGPGTRLTVL.

This sequence joins TRBV4-3 and TRBJ2-7; 12 bases are a match to TRBD1. V lost 4 bases and J lost 6; bases outside the gene matches: 7. This CDR3 contains 15 residues. Germline V gives CDR1 LGHNA, CDR2 YSLEER. DNA of the CDR3: TGCGCCAGCAGCCCGGGACAGGGGGCGGTTAGCGAGCAGTACTTC. The encoded protein is CASSPGQGAVSEQYF.

The chain links TRBV7-2 to TRBJ2-3; the D gene is possibly TRBD2 (6 bases). CDR3 length: 17 amino acids. V gave up 2 bases and J gave up 0 bases, with 15 bases separating them. Germline values: CDR1 SGHTA, CDR2 FQGNSA. For the CDR3, the DNA is TGTGCCAGCAGCTTAACGGAGGGTCCCTCTAGCACAGATACGCAGTATTTT. As protein: CASSLTEGPSSTDTQYF. Variable domain in full (rest from reference TRBV7-2 and TRBJ2-3): GAGVSQSPSNKVTEKGKDVELRCDPISGHTALYWYRQSLGQGLEFLIYFQGNSAPDKSGLPSDRFSAERTGGSVSTLTIQRTQQEDSAVYLCASSLTEGPSSTDTQYFGPGTRLTVL.

The chain carries TRBV2 and TRBJ1-2, with D unclear. This CDR3 has 14 residues. Trimming removed 3 bases at V and 8 bases at J, with 16 bases between. CDR1 is SNHLY, CDR2 FYNNEI, per germline. The CDR3 DNA is TGTGCCAGCAGTGAGTCCAGACGGTTGGGCGGCTACACCTTC. Translating it yields CASSESRRLGGYTF. Full variable domain (missing parts from reference TRBV2 and TRBJ1-2): EPEVTQTPSHQVTQMGQEVILRCVPISNHLYFYWYRQILGQKVEFLVSFYNNEISEKSEIFDDQFSVERPDGSNFTLKIRSTKLEDSAMYFCASSESRRLGGYTFGSGTRLTVV.

The chain carries TRBV6-4 and TRBJ1-5, with TRBD1 matching over 7 bases. Germline CDR1 and CDR2: MRHNA and SNTAGT. The CDR3 extends over 14 amino acids. V lost 4 bases to trimming and J lost 6 bases; unmatched junction nucleotides: 6. The DNA of the CDR3 is TGTGCCAGCAGTGCTGAAGGGGGCCTTCAGCCCCAGCATTTT. Its protein product is CASSAEGGLQPQHF.

The chain couples TRBV6-5 to TRBJ2-7, with 10 bases matching TRBD2. J lost 6 bases, V lost 2 bases, and 4 bases had no gene match. Germline CDR1 is MNHEY and CDR2 is SVGAGI. This CDR3 comprises 14 residues. The CDR3 DNA is TGTGCCAGCAGTTACGGGCTAGCGGGAGTCGAGCAGTACTTC. Translation gives CASSYGLAGVEQYF.

This clone was picked up a small number of times. The rearrangement uses TRBV7-3 and TRBJ2-5, with D possibly TRBD1 on 5 matching bases. Germline-derived CDR1 and CDR2 are SGHTA and FQGTGA. The length of the CDR3 is 13 residues. V shed 5 bases and J shed 4 bases, with 11 bases lying between them. This CDR3 reads CASSQGQGETQYF. The DNA of the CDR3 is TGTGCCAGCAGCCAGGGCCAGGGAGAGACCCAGTACTTC.

This clone came up a few times. The gene calls are TRBV6-5 and TRBJ1-2, with D perhaps TRBD1 (6 bases). With 10 bases removed from V and 7 bases from J, the gap between germline ends came to 10 bases. The length of the CDR3 is 10 residues. CDR1 and CDR2 from the germline V gene are MNHEY and SVGAGI. This CDR3 is CATFRGGYTF. CDR3 in DNA: TGTGCCACCTTCAGGGGTGGCTACACCTTC.

This clone came up a few times. V and J are TRBV19 and TRBJ2-6; D gene ambiguous. CDR1 LNHDA and CDR2 SQIVND come from the germline V gene (reference sequence). The CDR3 runs 13 residues. Trimming took 6 bases from V and 0 from J, leaving 3 bases between them. The CDR3 DNA reads TGTGCCAGTAGGATCTCTGGGGCCAACGTCCTGACTTTC. It translates to CASRISGANVLTF.